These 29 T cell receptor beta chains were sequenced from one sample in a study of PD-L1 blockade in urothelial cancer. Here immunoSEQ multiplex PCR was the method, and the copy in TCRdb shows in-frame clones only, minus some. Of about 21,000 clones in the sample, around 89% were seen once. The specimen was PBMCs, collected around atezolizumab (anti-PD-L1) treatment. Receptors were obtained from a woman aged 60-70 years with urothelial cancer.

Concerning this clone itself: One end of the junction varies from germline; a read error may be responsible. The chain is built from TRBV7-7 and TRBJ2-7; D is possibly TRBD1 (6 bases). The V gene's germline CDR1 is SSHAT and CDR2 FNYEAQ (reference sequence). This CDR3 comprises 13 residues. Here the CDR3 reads CASSLGQPYEQYF. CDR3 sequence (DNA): TGTGCTAGCAGCCTCGGACAGCCCTACGAGCAGTACTTC.

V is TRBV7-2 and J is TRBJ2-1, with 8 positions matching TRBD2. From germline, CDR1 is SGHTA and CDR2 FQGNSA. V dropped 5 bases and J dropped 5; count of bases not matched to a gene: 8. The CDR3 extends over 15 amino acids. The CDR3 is CASSRGTSGNNEQFF. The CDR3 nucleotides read TGTGCCAGCAGCCGAGGTACTAGCGGAAACAATGAGCAGTTCTTC. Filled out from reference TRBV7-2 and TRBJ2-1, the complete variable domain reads GAGVSQSPSNKVTEKGKDVELRCDPISGHTALYWYRQSLGQGLEFLIYFQGNSAPDKSGLPSDRFSAERTGGSVSTLTIQRTQQEDSAVYLCASSRGTSGNNEQFFGPGTRLTVL.

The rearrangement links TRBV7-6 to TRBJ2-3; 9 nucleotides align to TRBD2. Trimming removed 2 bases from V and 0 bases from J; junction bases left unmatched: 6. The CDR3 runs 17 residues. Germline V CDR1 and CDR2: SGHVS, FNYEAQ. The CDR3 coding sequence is TGTGCCAGCAGCTTATGGGCTAGCGGGGAAAGCACAGATACGCAGTATTTT. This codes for CASSLWASGESTDTQYF. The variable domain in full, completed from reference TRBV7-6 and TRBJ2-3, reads GAGVSQSPRYKVTKRGQDVALRCDPISGHVSLYWYRQALGQGPEFLTYFNYEAQQDKSGLPNDRFSAERPEGSISTLTIQRTEQRDSAMYRCASSLWASGESTDTQYFGPGTRLTVL.

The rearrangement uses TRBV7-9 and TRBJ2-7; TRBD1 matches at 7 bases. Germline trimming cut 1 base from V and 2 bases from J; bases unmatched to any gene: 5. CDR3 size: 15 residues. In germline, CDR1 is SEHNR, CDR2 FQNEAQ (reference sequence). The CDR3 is CASSLGSGQTYEQYF. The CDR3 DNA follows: TGTGCCAGCAGCTTAGGGTCGGGACAGACCTACGAGCAGTACTTC.

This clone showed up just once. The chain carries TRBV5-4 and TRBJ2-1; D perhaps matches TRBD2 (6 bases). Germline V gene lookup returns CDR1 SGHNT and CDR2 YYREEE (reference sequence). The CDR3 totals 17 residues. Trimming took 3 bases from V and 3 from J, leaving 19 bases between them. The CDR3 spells CASSSKQGPGGYNEQFF. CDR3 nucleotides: TGTGCCAGCAGCTCAAAACAAGGACCCGGGGGCTACAATGAGCAGTTCTTC. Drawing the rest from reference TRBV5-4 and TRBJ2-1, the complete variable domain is ETGVTQSPTHLIKTRGQQVTLRCSSQSGHNTVSWYQQALGQGPQFIFQYYREEENGRGNFPPRFSGLQFPNYSSELNVNALELDDSALYLCASSSKQGPGGYNEQFFGPGTRLTVL.

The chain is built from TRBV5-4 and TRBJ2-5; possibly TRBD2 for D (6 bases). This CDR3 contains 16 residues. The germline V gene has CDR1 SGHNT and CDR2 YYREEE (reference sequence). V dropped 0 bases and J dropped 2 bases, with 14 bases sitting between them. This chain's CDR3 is CASSLVGTSPQETQYF. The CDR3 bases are TGTGCCAGCAGCTTGGTTGGGACTTCACCTCAAGAGACCCAGTACTTC.

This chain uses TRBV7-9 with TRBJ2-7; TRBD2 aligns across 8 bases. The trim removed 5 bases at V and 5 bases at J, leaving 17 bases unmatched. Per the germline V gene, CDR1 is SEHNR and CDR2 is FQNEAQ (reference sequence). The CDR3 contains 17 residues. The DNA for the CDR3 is TGTGCCAGCAGCCCTTCTGGACTAGCCGTACCCTACCACGAGCAGTACTTC. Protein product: CASSPSGLAVPYHEQYF.

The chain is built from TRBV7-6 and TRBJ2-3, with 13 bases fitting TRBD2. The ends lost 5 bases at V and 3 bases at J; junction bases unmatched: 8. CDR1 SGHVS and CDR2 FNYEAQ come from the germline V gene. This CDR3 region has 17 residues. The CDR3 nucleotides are TGTGCCAGCAGCCCCGGACTAGCGGGGGATAGGACAGATACGCAGTATTTT. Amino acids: CASSPGLAGDRTDTQYF.

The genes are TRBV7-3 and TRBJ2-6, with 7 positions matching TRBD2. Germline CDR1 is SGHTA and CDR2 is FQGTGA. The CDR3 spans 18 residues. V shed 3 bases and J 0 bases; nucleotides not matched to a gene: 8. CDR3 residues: CASSFLSGGSSGANVLTF. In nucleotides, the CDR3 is TGTGCCAGCAGCTTTCTCTCGGGGGGAAGCTCTGGGGCCAACGTCCTGACTTTC. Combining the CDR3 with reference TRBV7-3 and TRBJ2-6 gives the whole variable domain GAGVSQTPSNKVTEKGKYVELRCDPISGHTALYWYRQSLGQGPEFLIYFQGTGAADDSGLPNDRFFAVRPEGSVSTLKIQRTERGDSAVYLCASSFLSGGSSGANVLTFGAGSRLTVL.

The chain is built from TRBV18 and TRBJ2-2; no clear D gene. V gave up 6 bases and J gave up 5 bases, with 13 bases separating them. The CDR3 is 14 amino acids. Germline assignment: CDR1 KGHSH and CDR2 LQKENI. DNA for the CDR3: TGTGCCAGCTCCCGAGAGGCAGAAACCGGGGAGCTGTTTTTT. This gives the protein CASSREAETGELFF.

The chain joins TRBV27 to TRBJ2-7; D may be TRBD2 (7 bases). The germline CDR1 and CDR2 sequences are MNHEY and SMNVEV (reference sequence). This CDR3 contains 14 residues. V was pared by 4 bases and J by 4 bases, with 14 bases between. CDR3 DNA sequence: TGTGCCAGCAGTTGGGCGGGGAGGGGGTACGAGCAGTACTTC. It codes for CASSWAGRGYEQYF.

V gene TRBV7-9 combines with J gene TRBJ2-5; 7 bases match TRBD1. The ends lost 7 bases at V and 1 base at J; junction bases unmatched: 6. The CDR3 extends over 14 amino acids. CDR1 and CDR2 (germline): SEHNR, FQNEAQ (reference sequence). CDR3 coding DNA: TGTGCCAGCATCCTAACAGGGGCCCAAGAGACCCAGTACTTC. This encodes CASILTGAQETQYF.

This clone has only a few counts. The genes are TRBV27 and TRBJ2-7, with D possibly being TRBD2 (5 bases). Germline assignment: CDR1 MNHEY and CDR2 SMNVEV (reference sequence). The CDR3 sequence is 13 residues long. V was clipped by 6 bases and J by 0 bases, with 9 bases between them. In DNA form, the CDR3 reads TGTGCCAGCAGGGACTTGAGCTCCTACGAGCAGTACTTC. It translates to CASRDLSSYEQYF.

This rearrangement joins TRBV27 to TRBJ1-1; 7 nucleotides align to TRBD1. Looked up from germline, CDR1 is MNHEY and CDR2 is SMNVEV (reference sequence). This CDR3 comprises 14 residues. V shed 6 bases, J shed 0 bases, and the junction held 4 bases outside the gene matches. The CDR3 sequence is CASSSGTVNTEAFF. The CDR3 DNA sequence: TGTGCCAGCAGCTCCGGGACAGTGAACACTGAAGCTTTCTTT.

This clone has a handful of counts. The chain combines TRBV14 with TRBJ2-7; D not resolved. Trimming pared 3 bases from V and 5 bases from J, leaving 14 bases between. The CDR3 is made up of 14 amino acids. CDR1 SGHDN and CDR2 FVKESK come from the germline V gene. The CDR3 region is CASSQSLVRHEQYF. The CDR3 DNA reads TGTGCCAGCAGCCAGAGCCTAGTTCGCCACGAGCAGTACTTC.

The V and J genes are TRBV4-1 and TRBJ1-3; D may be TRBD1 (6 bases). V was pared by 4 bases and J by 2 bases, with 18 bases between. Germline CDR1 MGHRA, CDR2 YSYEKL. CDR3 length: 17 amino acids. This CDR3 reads CASSRETGRGTGNTIYF. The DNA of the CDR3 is TGCGCCAGCAGCCGTGAGACAGGCCGGGGAACTGGAAACACCATATATTTT.

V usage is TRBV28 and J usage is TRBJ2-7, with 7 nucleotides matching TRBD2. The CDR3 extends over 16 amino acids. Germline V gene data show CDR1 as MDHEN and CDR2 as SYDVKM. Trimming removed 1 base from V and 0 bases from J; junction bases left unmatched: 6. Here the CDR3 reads CASSLSSGGSSYEQYF. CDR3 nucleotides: TGTGCCAGCAGTTTATCCTCCGGGGGGAGCTCCTACGAGCAGTACTTC.

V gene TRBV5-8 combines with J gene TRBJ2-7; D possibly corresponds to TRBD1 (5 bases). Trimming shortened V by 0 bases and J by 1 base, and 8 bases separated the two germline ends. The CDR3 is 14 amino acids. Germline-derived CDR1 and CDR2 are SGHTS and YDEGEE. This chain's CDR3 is CASSLGPGSYEQYF. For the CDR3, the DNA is TGTGCCAGCAGCTTGGGACCAGGGTCCTACGAGCAGTACTTC.

The CDR3 bases are TGTGCCAGCAGCTTACCCGGGGGGGGCGCCTCTGGAAACACCATATATTTT. Residues: CASSLPGGGASGNTIYF. The chain combines TRBV7-9 with TRBJ1-3; possibly TRBD1 for D (6 bases). The CDR3 has 17 amino acids. Germline CDR1 and CDR2: SEHNR and FQNEAQ (reference sequence). Trimming removed 2 bases at V and 0 bases at J, with 14 bases between.

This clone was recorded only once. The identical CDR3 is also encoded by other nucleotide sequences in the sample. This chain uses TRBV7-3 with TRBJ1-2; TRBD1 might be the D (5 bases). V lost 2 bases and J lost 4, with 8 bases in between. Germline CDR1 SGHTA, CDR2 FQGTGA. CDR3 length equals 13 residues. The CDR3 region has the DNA TGTGCCAGCAGCTTAGGGCAGGGCTATGGCTACACCTTC. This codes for CASSLGQGYGYTF. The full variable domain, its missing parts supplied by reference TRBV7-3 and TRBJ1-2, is GAGVSQTPSNKVTEKGKYVELRCDPISGHTALYWYRQSLGQGPEFLIYFQGTGAADDSGLPNDRFFAVRPEGSVSTLKIQRTERGDSAVYLCASSLGQGYGYTFGSGTRLTVV.

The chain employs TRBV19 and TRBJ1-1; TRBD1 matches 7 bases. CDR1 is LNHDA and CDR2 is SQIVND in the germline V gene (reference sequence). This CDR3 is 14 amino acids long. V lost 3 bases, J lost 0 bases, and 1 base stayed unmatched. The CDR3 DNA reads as TGTGCCAGTAGTATGGGACAGATGAACACTGAAGCTTTCTTT. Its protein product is CASSMGQMNTEAFF.

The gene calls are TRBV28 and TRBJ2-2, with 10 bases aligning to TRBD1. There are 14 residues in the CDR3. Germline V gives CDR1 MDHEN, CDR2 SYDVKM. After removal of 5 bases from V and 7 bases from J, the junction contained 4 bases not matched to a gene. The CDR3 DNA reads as TGTGCCAGCAGTCGACAGGGGGCGAGCGGGGAGCTGTTTTTT. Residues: CASSRQGASGELFF.

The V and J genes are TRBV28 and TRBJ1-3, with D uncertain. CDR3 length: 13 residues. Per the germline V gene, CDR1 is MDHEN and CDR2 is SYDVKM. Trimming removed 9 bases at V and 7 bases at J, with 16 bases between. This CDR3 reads CASLEMRKNTIYF. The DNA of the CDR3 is TGTGCCAGTTTGGAGATGAGAAAGAACACCATATATTTT.

This CDR3 is CASSSVSGTDTQYF. The CDR3 DNA is TGCGCCAGCAGCTCAGTCAGCGGCACAGATACGCAGTATTTT. The chain couples TRBV5-1 to TRBJ2-3, with D unresolved. The germline V gene has CDR1 SGHRS and CDR2 YFSETQ. V was cut by 3 bases and J by 1 base, with 9 bases left in between. The CDR3 spans 14 residues.

The CDR3 sequence: CASREQGNYGYTF. Written as DNA, the CDR3 is TGTGCCAGCAGGGAACAGGGGAACTATGGCTACACCTTC. The chain is built from TRBV6-6 and TRBJ1-2; 7 nucleotides agree with TRBD1. The CDR3 runs to 13 residues. Looked up from germline, CDR1 is MNHNY and CDR2 is SVGAGI (reference sequence). With V trimmed by 6 bases and J by 2 bases, 3 bases remained unmatched.

This CDR3 is CASSLFISGGLAAYNEQFF. DNA of the CDR3: TGTGCCAGCAGCTTATTCATTTCAGGGGGACTAGCGGCCTACAATGAGCAGTTCTTC. V and J are TRBV5-6 and TRBJ2-1, with 11 nucleotides matching TRBD2. From germline, CDR1 is SGHDT and CDR2 YYEEEE. V lost 2 bases and J lost 2; bases outside the gene matches: 12. The CDR3 has 19 amino acids.

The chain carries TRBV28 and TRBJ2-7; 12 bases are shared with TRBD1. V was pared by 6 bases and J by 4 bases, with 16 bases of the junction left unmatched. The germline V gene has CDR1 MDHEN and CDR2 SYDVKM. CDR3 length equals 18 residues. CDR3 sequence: CASRPGTGGSLRAYEQYF. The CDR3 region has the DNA TGTGCCAGCAGACCCGGGACAGGGGGCTCACTCAGAGCGTACGAGCAGTACTTC.

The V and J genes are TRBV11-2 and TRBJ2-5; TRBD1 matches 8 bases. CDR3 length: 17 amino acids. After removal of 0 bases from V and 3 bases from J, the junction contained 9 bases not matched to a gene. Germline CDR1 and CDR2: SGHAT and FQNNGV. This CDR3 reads CASSLDPWTGLEETQYF. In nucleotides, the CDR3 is TGTGCCAGCAGCTTAGATCCCTGGACAGGGTTGGAAGAGACCCAGTACTTC.

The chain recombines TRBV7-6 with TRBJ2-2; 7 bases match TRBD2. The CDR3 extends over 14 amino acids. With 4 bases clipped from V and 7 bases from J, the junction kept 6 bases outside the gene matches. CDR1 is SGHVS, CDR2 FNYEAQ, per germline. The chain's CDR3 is CASSWEGPSGELFF. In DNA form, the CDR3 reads TGTGCCAGCAGCTGGGAGGGCCCGAGCGGGGAGCTGTTTTTT.